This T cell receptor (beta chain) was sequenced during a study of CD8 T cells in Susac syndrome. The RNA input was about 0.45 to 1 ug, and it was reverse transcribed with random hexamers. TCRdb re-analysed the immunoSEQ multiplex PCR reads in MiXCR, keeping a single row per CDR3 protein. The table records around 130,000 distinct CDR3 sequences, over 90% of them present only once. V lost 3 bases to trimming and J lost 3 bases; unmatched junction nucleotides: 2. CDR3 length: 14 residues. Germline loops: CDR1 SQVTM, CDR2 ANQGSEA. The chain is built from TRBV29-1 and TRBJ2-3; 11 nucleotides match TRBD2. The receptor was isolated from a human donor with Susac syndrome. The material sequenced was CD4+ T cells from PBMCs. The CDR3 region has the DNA TGCAGCGTTGAGAGGACTAGCGGGACAGATACGCAGTATTTT. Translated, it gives CSVERTSGTDTQYF.